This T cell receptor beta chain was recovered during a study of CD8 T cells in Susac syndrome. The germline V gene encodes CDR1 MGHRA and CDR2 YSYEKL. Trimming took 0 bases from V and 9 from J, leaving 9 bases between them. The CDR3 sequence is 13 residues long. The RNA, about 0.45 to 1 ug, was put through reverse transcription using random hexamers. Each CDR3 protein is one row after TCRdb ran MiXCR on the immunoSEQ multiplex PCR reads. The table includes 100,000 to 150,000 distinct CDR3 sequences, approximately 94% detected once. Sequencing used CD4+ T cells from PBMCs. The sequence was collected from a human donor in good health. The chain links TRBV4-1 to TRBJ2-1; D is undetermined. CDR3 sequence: CASSQDGVGEQFF. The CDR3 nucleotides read TGCGCCAGCAGCCAAGACGGCGTAGGTGAGCAGTTCTTC.